The rows below give T cell receptor beta chains drawn from one sample of a study of identical twins. TCRdb reanalysed the 5' RACE reads using MiXCR and keeps one entry per CDR3 protein. The sample consists of roughly 480,000 distinct CDR3 sequences, approximately 24% of them appearing once. The data also belong to a second study, concerning T cells expressing NK-cell markers.

The sequencing sample was made of CD4+ T cells sorted from blood. The source of these receptors is a young woman in good health. CDR3s include the opening cysteine and the closing phenylalanine or tryptophan. A D gene is named only where the DNA matches it firmly. Clone size, where shown, is once, few, many, or a class for clones that have expanded.

len: 14
d_gene: .
v_gene: TRBV5-1
abundance: .
j_gene: TRBJ2-7
CDR3nt: TGCGCCAGCAGCTTGGACTTTGGACCCTACGAGCAGTACTTC
CDR3aa: CASSLDFGPYEQYF

len: 17
d_gene: .
v_gene: TRBV2
abundance: few
j_gene: TRBJ2-6
CDR3nt: TGTGCCAGCAGCTTGGTTCTCCTAAGCTCTGGGGCCAACGTCCTGACTTTC
CDR3aa: CASSLVLLSSGANVLTF

len: 15
d_gene: TRBD2
v_gene: TRBV20-1
abundance: .
j_gene: TRBJ2-3
CDR3nt: TGCAGTGCCGTGACTAGCGGGAGAGGAACAGATACGCAGTATTTT
CDR3aa: CSAVTSGRGTDTQYF

len: 14
d_gene: .
v_gene: TRBV9
abundance: .
j_gene: TRBJ2-5
CDR3nt: TGTGCCAGCAGCGTAAGGTGGGCGGCGGAGACCCAGTACTTC
CDR3aa: CASSVRWAAETQYF

len: 13
d_gene: TRBD2
v_gene: TRBV4-1
abundance: .
j_gene: TRBJ2-7
CDR3nt: TGCGCCAGCAGCCAAGTAATAACGGGGGGGCAGTACTTC
CDR3aa: CASSQVITGGQYF

len: 13
d_gene: .
v_gene: TRBV12-3/TRBV12-4
abundance: many
j_gene: TRBJ1-1
CDR3nt: TGTGCCAGCAAGCGGGGGGGGGGCACTGAAGCTTTCTTT
CDR3aa: CASKRGGGTEAFF

len: 13
d_gene: TRBD1
v_gene: TRBV24-1
abundance: few
j_gene: TRBJ2-7
CDR3nt: TGTGCCACCAGTGATCATGGGACAGGGAGGTTGTACTTC
CDR3aa: CATSDHGTGRLYF

len: 18
d_gene: TRBD2
v_gene: TRBV20-1
abundance: .
j_gene: TRBJ2-7
CDR3nt: TGCAGTGCTAGACAGCCTGGACTAGCGGGAGGTTTATCGCCTAGGCAGTACTTC
CDR3aa: CSARQPGLAGGLSPRQYF

len: 13
d_gene: .
v_gene: TRBV10-3
abundance: .
j_gene: TRBJ2-1
CDR3nt: TGTGCCATCAGTCAGCAGGTTTACAATGAGCAGTTCTTC
CDR3aa: CAISQQVYNEQFF

len: 13
d_gene: .
v_gene: TRBV5-5
abundance: .
j_gene: TRBJ2-2
CDR3nt: TGTGCCAGCAGCTTCAGTTACACCGGGGAGCTGTTTTTT
CDR3aa: CASSFSYTGELFF

len: 14
d_gene: .
v_gene: TRBV6-2/TRBV6-3
abundance: .
j_gene: TRBJ2-7
CDR3nt: TGTGCCAGCTCGCGACGTGGCCAGGGAGACGAGCAGTACTTC
CDR3aa: CASSRRGQGDEQYF

len: 15
d_gene: TRBD1
v_gene: TRBV12-3/TRBV12-4
abundance: few
j_gene: TRBJ2-3
CDR3nt: TGTGCCAGCAGTGGCCGGACAGGGGCTACAGATACGCAGTATTTT
CDR3aa: CASSGRTGATDTQYF

len: 12
d_gene: .
v_gene: TRBV20-1
abundance: .
j_gene: TRBJ2-2
CDR3nt: TGCAGTGCTAGTTGGCCCACCGGGGAGCTGTTTTTT
CDR3aa: CSASWPTGELFF

len: 12
d_gene: .
v_gene: TRBV7-2
abundance: few
j_gene: TRBJ1-5
CDR3nt: TGTGCCAGCAGCTTCGAGTTTCAGCCCCAGCATTTT
CDR3aa: CASSFEFQPQHF

len: 15
d_gene: TRBD1
v_gene: TRBV5-1
abundance: few
j_gene: TRBJ2-5
CDR3nt: TGCGCCAGCGCCGGACAGGGGGTCGTGGGAGAGACCCAGTACTTC
CDR3aa: CASAGQGVVGETQYF

len: 12
d_gene: .
v_gene: TRBV29-1
abundance: .
j_gene: TRBJ2-7
CDR3nt: TGCAGCGTTGCGGCAGGGCCCTACGAGCAGTACTTC
CDR3aa: CSVAAGPYEQYF

len: 14
d_gene: .
v_gene: TRBV11-2
abundance: .
j_gene: TRBJ2-5
CDR3nt: TGTGCCAGCAGCTTGGGACTTTTACAAGAGACCCAGTACTTC
CDR3aa: CASSLGLLQETQYF

len: 16
d_gene: TRBD2
v_gene: TRBV12-3/TRBV12-4
abundance: .
j_gene: TRBJ2-3
CDR3nt: TGTGCCAGCAGCCTGAACTTCCGGGGGGGCACAGATACGCAGTATTTT
CDR3aa: CASSLNFRGGTDTQYF

len: 15
d_gene: TRBD2
v_gene: TRBV12-3/TRBV12-4
abundance: .
j_gene: TRBJ2-1
CDR3nt: TGTGCCAGCAGTTTCGGGACTAGCACCTACAATGAGCAGTTCTTC
CDR3aa: CASSFGTSTYNEQFF

len: 14
d_gene: TRBD2
v_gene: TRBV20-1
abundance: .
j_gene: TRBJ2-7
CDR3nt: TGCAGTGCTAGATTTCCTAGCGGTACCTACGAGCAGTACTTC
CDR3aa: CSARFPSGTYEQYF